This T cell receptor (beta chain) came from a study of blood T cell repertoires in COVID-19. Study information: Collection of acute and convalescent COVID-19 samples took place in the United States, Italy and Spain.

Participants were aged about 18 to 95 years, lived in over 20 US areas, and enrolled virtually. Recovered status applied to Cohort 3 donors who had two consecutive negative PCRs. It also applied to those with clearance or with symptom resolution. This CDR3 is built from 14 residues. The V gene's germline CDR1 is SNHLY and CDR2 FYNNEI. V was pared by 7 bases and J by 7 bases, with 7 bases of the junction left unmatched. This clone showed up just a few times. In the original analysis: Nucleated cell number was recorded as an estimate derived from reference gene primer amplification. TCRdb keeps only in-frame clones here, not all; method: immunoSEQ multiplex PCR. V, J and clone size derive from that table, while D and trimming were established from the DNA sequence. Among approximately 300,000 clones, around 92% were seen once, and the ten largest hold almost 9.5%.

The sequence derives from a woman between 25 and 40 years old who had recovered from COVID-19. This chain joins TRBV2 and TRBJ1-6, with 7 nucleotides matching TRBD1. Sequencing used PBMCs or T cells enriched from blood (not recorded which). The CDR3 DNA sequence: TGTGCCAGCAAAAACAGGGGAAGCAATTCACCCCTCCACTTT. Amino acid sequence: CASKNRGSNSPLHF.